A single sample is the source of the 29 T cell receptor beta chains below, sequenced in a study of T cell responses to AZD1222 COVID-19 vaccine (dated by TCRdb to about 2021). Per the publication, the time point label means: about 28 days (+/-7) after the second vaccine dose. This specimen's treatment or condition label, interpreted: meningococcal conjugate vaccine given as trial control. Library method: the immunoSEQ multiplex PCR assay. TCRdb carries this immuneACCESS record with in-frame sequences only. Its versions omit some clonotypes, under half of them owing to an unresolved V gene in the studies checked, with the rest unexplained. The sample contains some 150,000 clones, approximately 85% of them found a single time. 7.9% of the sample rests with the top ten. The sequenced sample was peripheral blood, obtained 28 days after the second dose of the MenACWY control vaccine. The receptors were gathered from an adult who received the MenACWY meningococcal vaccine as a control.

The chain couples TRBV27 to TRBJ2-1; D unresolved. Germline V CDR1 and CDR2: MNHEY, SMNVEV (reference sequence). Trimming stripped 6 bases from V and 10 bases from J, with 13 bases between. The CDR3 runs 12 residues. The CDR3 sequence is CASSPTRREQFF. CDR3 in DNA: TGTGCCAGCAGCCCCACGCGCAGGGAGCAGTTCTTC.

The chain has TRBV10-3 and TRBJ2-1; tentatively, D is TRBD2 (5 bases). The CDR3 extends over 13 amino acids. Deletions cut 4 bases from V and 5 bases from J, with 9 bases between. Germline V CDR1 and CDR2: ENHRY, SYGVKD. CDR3 sequence reads: CAISGTSHNEQFF. CDR3 bases: TGTGCCATCAGTGGGACTTCCCACAATGAGCAGTTCTTC.

This sequence joins TRBV6-1 and TRBJ2-3; D not resolved. Looked up from germline, CDR1 is MNHNS and CDR2 is SASEGT. Trimming stripped 2 bases from V and 3 bases from J, with 6 bases between. There are 13 residues in the CDR3. CDR3 nucleotide sequence: TGTGCCAGCAGTGAAACGGAGACAGATACGCAGTATTTT. Translation gives CASSETETDTQYF.

This chain links TRBV12-5 with TRBJ1-2; maybe TRBD1 (6 bases). Germline lookup yields CDR1 LGHNT and CDR2 FRNRAP. Trimming shortened V by 0 bases and J by 0 bases, and 11 bases separated the two germline ends. The CDR3 covers 16 residues. The CDR3 DNA sequence: TGTGCTAGTGGTTTGGTAGGAGGGGGGGCTAACTATGGCTACACCTTC. This translates into CASGLVGGGANYGYTF.

The chain is built from TRBV24-1 and TRBJ2-2; possibly TRBD1 for D (8 bases). Germline lookup yields CDR1 KGHDR and CDR2 SFDVKD. V was cut by 7 bases and J by 5 bases, with 16 bases left in between. CDR3 size: 15 residues. The CDR3 is CATRPNRGGTGELFF. Written as DNA, the CDR3 is TGTGCCACCAGGCCAAACAGGGGGGGTACCGGGGAGCTGTTTTTT.

The chain uses TRBV7-2 and TRBJ2-2; 12 positions agree with TRBD1. Germline CDR1 SGHTA, CDR2 FQGNSA. This CDR3 contains 16 residues. With V trimmed by 5 bases and J by 2 bases, 3 bases remained unmatched. CDR3 in DNA: TGTGCCAGCAGCCATGGGACAGGGGGCAACACCGGGGAGCTGTTTTTT. Amino acid sequence: CASSHGTGGNTGELFF.

V and J are TRBV6-5 and TRBJ2-2; D gene unclear. The V gene's germline CDR1 is MNHEY and CDR2 SVGAGI. Between the trimmed V and J ends, which lost 0 bases and 1 base, there was a span of 6 bases. The CDR3 is 15 amino acids. This CDR3 is CASSYSRRNTGELFF. The CDR3 coding sequence is TGTGCCAGCAGTTACTCGAGACGGAACACCGGGGAGCTGTTTTTT.

The chain joins TRBV6-5 to TRBJ1-2, with 7 positions matching TRBD1. V gave up 6 bases and J gave up 4 bases; unmatched junction bases: 5. This CDR3 spans 13 amino acids. Germline values: CDR1 MNHEY, CDR2 SVGAGI. The CDR3 nucleotides read TGTGCCAGCAGCCAAGGGACAGTCTATGGCTACACCTTC. Amino acid sequence: CASSQGTVYGYTF.

The V and J genes are TRBV2 and TRBJ1-2; TRBD1 might be the D (5 bases). Trimming took off 7 bases at V and 2 bases at J, with 8 bases between the two ends. The germline V gene has CDR1 SNHLY and CDR2 FYNNEI. The CDR3 runs to 12 residues. The chain's CDR3 is CASTWGNYGYTF. Written as DNA, the CDR3 is TGTGCCAGCACCTGGGGGAACTATGGCTACACCTTC.

The rearrangement uses TRBV30 and TRBJ2-7; a possible D gene is TRBD1 (5 bases). The V end lost 0 bases, the J end lost 2 bases, and 8 bases lay between the germline ends. This CDR3 spans 13 amino acids. CDR1 is GTSNPN and CDR2 is SVGIG in the germline V gene (reference sequence). The CDR3 loop reads CAWSVQGTYEQYF. Here the CDR3 DNA reads TGTGCCTGGAGTGTTCAGGGAACCTACGAGCAGTACTTC.

This chain connects TRBV7-3 to TRBJ1-1; D unresolved. V was trimmed by 1 base and J by 1 base, leaving 7 bases between them. CDR1 and CDR2 from the germline V gene are SGHTA and FQGTGA. The CDR3 loop spans 14 amino acids. Here the CDR3 DNA reads TGTGCCAGCAGCTTAAAAGGGAAGAACACTGAAGCTTTCTTT. Protein: CASSLKGKNTEAFF.

This chain connects TRBV4-1 to TRBJ2-5; TRBD2 aligns across 9 bases. This CDR3 spans 16 amino acids. J was trimmed by 7 bases and V by 1 base; bases with no gene match: 10. CDR1 and CDR2 from the germline V gene are MGHRA and YSYEKL. The CDR3: CASSQVAGEGFGTQYF. The CDR3 nucleotides are TGCGCCAGCAGCCAAGTAGCGGGGGAAGGTTTTGGGACCCAGTACTTC.

The chain combines TRBV19 with TRBJ2-2; 10 positions agree with TRBD2. CDR1 and CDR2 from the germline V gene are LNHDA and SQIVND (reference sequence). Losses at the gene ends were 3 bases for V and 6 bases for J; bases not matched to a gene: 4. The CDR3 runs to 15 residues. The CDR3 region has the DNA TGTGCCAGTAGTATCCGTAGCGGGAGGTCCGGGGAGCTGTTTTTT. This encodes CASSIRSGRSGELFF.

This clone was picked up one time. The chain links TRBV5-8 to TRBJ2-5; weak D call: TRBD1 (6 bases). This CDR3 is built from 14 residues. Germline V gene sequence: CDR1 SGHTS, CDR2 YDEGEE. V gave up 5 bases and J gave up 3 bases, with 14 bases separating them. The CDR3 nucleotides are TGTGCCAGCAGATTGTACAGGGCGAAAGAGACCCAGTACTTC. Its translation is CASRLYRAKETQYF.

The CDR3 reads CASSEAKRGVREQYV. The CDR3 region has the DNA TGTGCCAGCAGTGAAGCGAAAAGGGGGGTGCGCGAGCAGTACGTC. The V and J genes are TRBV6-1 and TRBJ2-7; tentatively, D is TRBD1 or TRBD2 (6 bases each). Trimming cost V 0 bases and J 6 bases, with 15 bases left between them. In germline, CDR1 is MNHNS, CDR2 SASEGT. This CDR3 spans 15 amino acids.

This clone was seen just once. The rearrangement links TRBV6-6 to TRBJ1-3, with D hard to call. CDR3 length: 19 residues. Trimming cost V 5 bases and J 0 bases, with 23 bases left between them. Germline V gene sequence: CDR1 MNHNY, CDR2 SVGAGI (reference sequence). The CDR3 DNA sequence: TGTGCCAGCAGTCAGACAACCCCCCAGGCCGTGAGCTCTGGAAACACCATATATTTT. Protein product: CASSQTTPQAVSSGNTIYF.

The chain links TRBV29-1 to TRBJ2-3; D perhaps matches TRBD2 (5 bases). In germline, CDR1 is SQVTM, CDR2 ANQGSEA. Deletions cut 0 bases from V and 1 base from J, with 14 bases between. This CDR3 is built from 16 residues. Here the CDR3 DNA reads TGCAGCGTTGAAGACCTCCTGAGGGCCGGCACAGATACGCAGTATTTT. Protein sequence: CSVEDLLRAGTDTQYF.

The genes are TRBV18 and TRBJ2-3; 7 bases line up with TRBD2. The V and J ends lost 4 bases and 2 bases, in that order; junction bases with no gene match: 3. The germline V gene has CDR1 KGHSH and CDR2 LQKENI. The CDR3 is 14 residues long. Written as DNA, the CDR3 is TGTGCCAGCTCACGGGAGGGATTCACAGATACGCAGTATTTT. Protein: CASSREGFTDTQYF.

V and J are TRBV19 and TRBJ2-5; D is unclear. CDR1 is LNHDA and CDR2 is SQIVND in the germline V gene (reference sequence). There are 14 residues in the CDR3. V dropped 2 bases and J dropped 5 bases, with 12 bases sitting between them. The CDR3 here is CASSIMARAETQYF. The CDR3, as DNA: TGTGCCAGTAGTATAATGGCTCGGGCGGAGACCCAGTACTTC.

The chain combines TRBV23-1 with TRBJ2-3; the D call may be TRBD1 or TRBD2 (5 bases each). TRBV23-1 is filed as an ORF, its function uncertain. The ends were cut back, 6 bases at V and 7 bases at J, with 26 bases in the middle. This CDR3 region has 17 residues. DNA for the CDR3: TGCGCCAGCAGAGACTCCGGGACGCCACATCCCAAAAATACGCAGTATTTT. Its protein is CASRDSGTPHPKNTQYF.

The rearrangement joins TRBV24-1 to TRBJ1-2; the D is unclear. Germline loops: CDR1 KGHDR, CDR2 SFDVKD. The V end was cut by 2 bases, the J end by 7 bases, with 10 bases between. There are 13 residues in the CDR3. CDR3 sequence (DNA): TGTGCCACCAGTGATTGGCCGGCCAGTGGCTACACCTTC. Translation: CATSDWPASGYTF.

The V and J genes are TRBV6-5 and TRBJ2-7; unclear D gene. This CDR3 has 15 amino acids. With 4 bases removed from V and 0 bases from J, the gap between germline ends came to 13 bases. Germline assignment: CDR1 MNHEY and CDR2 SVGAGI. The CDR3: CASSSPTLSSYEQYF. Here the CDR3 DNA reads TGTGCCAGCAGTTCTCCCACACTGAGCTCCTACGAGCAGTACTTC.

This chain joins TRBV7-6 and TRBJ1-5; maybe TRBD1 (5 bases). This CDR3 is 14 amino acids long. Germline CDR1 SGHVS, CDR2 FNYEAQ. V lost 1 base to trimming and J lost 2 bases, with 6 bases between them. In DNA, the CDR3 is TGTGCCAGCAGCTTAGGGGGGGGCAATCAGCCCCAGCATTTT. Protein sequence: CASSLGGGNQPQHF.

The chain joins TRBV19 to TRBJ1-3, with a weak D call TRBD1 (5 bases). Germline values: CDR1 LNHDA, CDR2 SQIVND (reference sequence). V lost 5 bases to trimming and J lost 1 base, with 21 bases between them. This CDR3 has 18 residues. CDR3 nucleotide sequence: TGTGCCAGTAGTGGGGGTATCCGGGCGGCAGGGTCTGGAAACACCATATATTTT. Amino acids: CASSGGIRAAGSGNTIYF.

V usage is TRBV7-8 and J usage is TRBJ1-4; D is ambiguous. This CDR3 spans 15 amino acids. Germline CDR1 SGHVS, CDR2 FQNEAQ. V was pared by 0 bases and J by 0 bases, with 5 bases between. Written as DNA, the CDR3 is TGTGCCAGCAGCTTAGCAGTCGCAACTAATGAAAAACTGTTTTTT. Translation: CASSLAVATNEKLFF. Drawing the rest from reference TRBV7-8 and TRBJ1-4, the complete variable domain is GAGVSQSPRYKVAKRGQDVALRCDPISGHVSLFWYQQALGQGPEFLTYFQNEAQLDKSGLPSDRFFAERPEGSVSTLKIQRTQQEDSAVYLCASSLAVATNEKLFFGSGTQLSVL.

This clone was detected only once. This chain joins TRBV20-1 and TRBJ1-2; the D gene is possibly TRBD1 (5 bases). Trimming shortened V by 3 bases and J by 3 bases, and 5 bases separated the two germline ends. The CDR3 length is 11 residues. Germline V gene sequence: CDR1 DFQATT, CDR2 SNEGSKA (reference sequence). CDR3 residues: CSARTDYGYTF. CDR3 nucleotide sequence: TGCAGTGCTAGGACAGACTATGGCTACACCTTC.

This clone appeared a few times. The V call is TRBV7-9, the J call TRBJ2-7; D is ambiguous. This CDR3 is 15 amino acids long. Germline CDR1 SEHNR, CDR2 FQNEAQ (reference sequence). V was shortened by 3 bases and J by 6 bases, with 18 bases between the two germline ends. The DNA for the CDR3 is TGTGCCAGCAGCTTCACTCTGGGTGATGAAGGCGAGCAGTACTTC. Encoded protein: CASSFTLGDEGEQYF.

The chain is built from TRBV4-1 and TRBJ1-3, with D unresolved. CDR3 length equals 16 residues. Germline V gene lookup returns CDR1 MGHRA and CDR2 YSYEKL. V was trimmed by 1 base and J by 0 bases, leaving 10 bases between them. CDR3 residues: CASSQGSAFSGNTIYF. For the CDR3, the DNA is TGCGCCAGCAGCCAAGGGAGCGCTTTCTCTGGAAACACCATATATTTT.

This chain joins TRBV4-1 and TRBJ2-2; D possibly corresponds to TRBD1 (6 bases). There are 15 residues in the CDR3. Germline assignment: CDR1 MGHRA and CDR2 YSYEKL. Trimming removed 2 bases from V and 6 bases from J, with 13 bases in between. This CDR3 is CASSQPRRGPGELFF. The CDR3 nucleotides are TGCGCCAGCAGCCAACCCCGCAGGGGTCCCGGGGAGCTGTTTTTT.